The sequence of this TCR beta chain was determined in a study of T cells after yellow fever vaccination. Broader study findings: The study noted that FACS-sorted repertoires could contain abundant clonotypes contaminating from the bulk population. Researchers report a weaker secondary response that nonetheless peaked faster, day 5 versus 15. At approximately 95% for CD4 and 70% to 90% for CD8, most primary-vaccination clones showed up again after the booster.

Conversion of TCR transcripts into cDNA relied on 5'RACE template switching, which added a universal primer site and UMIs. Each CDR3 protein gets one entry after TCRdb re-called the 5' RACE reads with MiXCR. The repertoire holds around 340,000 distinct CDR3 sequences, with 8.5% to 10% as singletons. Comments on this clonotype: The antigen is not known.

This CDR3 spans 18 amino acids. The germline V gene encodes CDR1 MNHEY and CDR2 SVGAGI. Trimming removed 4 bases at V and 2 bases at J, with 23 bases between. The sequenced sample was PBMCs, obtained on the day of the first yellow fever vaccination. This receptor was taken from a man aged 18 to 35 who received the YFV17D yellow fever vaccine. The gene calls are TRBV6-5 and TRBJ1-1; D remains ambiguous. CDR3 nucleotides: TGTGCCAGCAGTTTCCTCGGCGGCCGCTACTTTCTCAACACTGAAGCTTTCTTT. It is translated as CASSFLGGRYFLNTEAFF.